These T cell receptor beta chains were read from a single sample in a study of shared clonotypes between healthy human individuals. Profiling relied on immunoSEQ multiplex PCR, and the TCRdb table lists in-frame clones only, not all of them. The sample includes about 1,900,000 clones, about 95% of them seen just once. Material: naive CD8+ T cells sorted from blood. Receptors were obtained from a man in his late teens or twenties in good health. CDR3s include the opening cysteine and the closing phenylalanine or tryptophan. The order of the fields is CDR3 length, clone size, J gene, D gene, V gene, CDR3 DNA, CDR3 protein. A D gene is named only where the DNA matches it firmly. Clone sizes are given selectively: once, few, many, or a class where the clone is expanded.

cdr3_length: 15
clone_size: once
j_call: TRBJ2-7
d_call: .
v_call: TRBV4-3
cdr3_nt: TGCGCCAGCAGCCAAATATGGGGGGCCTCCTACGAGCAGTACTTC
cdr3_aa: CASSQIWGASYEQYF

cdr3_length: 14
clone_size: .
j_call: TRBJ2-1
d_call: .
v_call: TRBV9
cdr3_nt: TGTGCCAGCAGCGCTGGGACTCCGCTGGATGAGCAGTTCTTC
cdr3_aa: CASSAGTPLDEQFF

cdr3_length: 15
clone_size: .
j_call: TRBJ1-4
d_call: .
v_call: TRBV2
cdr3_nt: TGTGCCAGCAGTGAACTATTTTTTGAGGGGGAAAAACTGTTTTTT
cdr3_aa: CASSELFFEGEKLFF

cdr3_length: 12
clone_size: .
j_call: TRBJ2-1
d_call: .
v_call: TRBV6-5
cdr3_nt: TGTGCCAGCAGTTACGACGGGGGCCGGCAGTTCTTC
cdr3_aa: CASSYDGGRQFF

cdr3_length: 14
clone_size: .
j_call: TRBJ2-7
d_call: .
v_call: TRBV6-6
cdr3_nt: TGTGCCAGCAGTTATTCTTGGGGGGACTACGAGCAGTACTTC
cdr3_aa: CASSYSWGDYEQYF

cdr3_length: 14
clone_size: few
j_call: TRBJ1-2
d_call: TRBD1
v_call: TRBV5-4
cdr3_nt: TGTGCCAGCAGCTTGGACAGGGGGGACTATGGCTACACCTTC
cdr3_aa: CASSLDRGDYGYTF

cdr3_length: 17
clone_size: .
j_call: TRBJ2-2
d_call: .
v_call: TRBV28
cdr3_nt: TGTGCCAGCAGTTTATATCCGGGGATCACGAACACCGGGGAGCTGTTTTTT
cdr3_aa: CASSLYPGITNTGELFF

cdr3_length: 17
clone_size: .
j_call: TRBJ2-3
d_call: TRBD2
v_call: TRBV27
cdr3_nt: TGTGCCACCGCGTCCGGGACTAGCGGGGGGGTTCGAGATACGCAGTATTTT
cdr3_aa: CATASGTSGGVRDTQYF

cdr3_length: 16
clone_size: .
j_call: TRBJ2-1
d_call: TRBD2
v_call: TRBV13
cdr3_nt: TGTGCCAGCAGCTCAGCGGGGGAAAGCTCCTACAATGAGCAGTTCTTC
cdr3_aa: CASSSAGESSYNEQFF

cdr3_length: 14
clone_size: .
j_call: TRBJ2-7
d_call: TRBD1
v_call: TRBV27
cdr3_nt: TGTGCCAGCAGTTTAGGGACAGGTCTGTACGAGCAGTACTTC
cdr3_aa: CASSLGTGLYEQYF

cdr3_length: 15
clone_size: .
j_call: TRBJ2-7
d_call: .
v_call: TRBV30
cdr3_nt: TGTGCCTGGACAGACACAGGGCAATCTGGCTACGAGCAGTACTTC
cdr3_aa: CAWTDTGQSGYEQYF

cdr3_length: 15
clone_size: .
j_call: TRBJ1-2
d_call: .
v_call: TRBV9
cdr3_nt: TGTGCCAGCAGCGTCCGGGGCAGGGAGAACTATGGCTACACCTTC
cdr3_aa: CASSVRGRENYGYTF

cdr3_length: 14
clone_size: .
j_call: TRBJ2-7
d_call: .
v_call: TRBV27
cdr3_nt: TGTGCCAGCAGTTCATATCAGGACTCCTACGAGCAGTACTTC
cdr3_aa: CASSSYQDSYEQYF

cdr3_length: 16
clone_size: once
j_call: TRBJ2-2
d_call: TRBD2
v_call: TRBV5-6
cdr3_nt: TGTGCCAGCAGCCTCCGGACTAGCGGGGGTCTCGGGGAGCTGTTTTTT
cdr3_aa: CASSLRTSGGLGELFF

cdr3_length: 11
clone_size: .
j_call: TRBJ1-3
d_call: .
v_call: TRBV6-6
cdr3_nt: TGTGCCAGCAGTCGGGGAAACACCATATATTTT
cdr3_aa: CASSRGNTIYF

cdr3_length: 15
clone_size: .
j_call: TRBJ1-5
d_call: .
v_call: TRBV7-9
cdr3_nt: TGTGCCAGCAGCCCTATATCAGGGAGCAATCAGCCCCAGCATTTT
cdr3_aa: CASSPISGSNQPQHF

cdr3_length: 14
clone_size: .
j_call: TRBJ1-5
d_call: .
v_call: TRBV21-1
cdr3_nt: TGTGCCAGCAGCAAAGGCGCCGGGAATCAGCCCCAGCATTTT
cdr3_aa: CASSKGAGNQPQHF

cdr3_length: 14
clone_size: .
j_call: TRBJ2-7
d_call: .
v_call: TRBV29-1
cdr3_nt: TGCAGCGTTGAAAGCCAGGAGCGATCCTACGAGCAGTACTTC
cdr3_aa: CSVESQERSYEQYF

cdr3_length: 16
clone_size: .
j_call: TRBJ1-4
d_call: .
v_call: TRBV25-1
cdr3_nt: TGTGCCAGCACCGAATTAGCCCCCGGGGGAGATGAAAAACTGTTTTTT
cdr3_aa: CASTELAPGGDEKLFF

cdr3_length: 14
clone_size: .
j_call: TRBJ2-3
d_call: TRBD2
v_call: TRBV19
cdr3_nt: TGTGCCAGTAGGTTAGCGGGGACGTCAGATACGCAGTATTTT
cdr3_aa: CASRLAGTSDTQYF

cdr3_length: 16
clone_size: .
j_call: TRBJ2-5
d_call: TRBD2
v_call: TRBV28
cdr3_nt: TGTGCCAGCACCATTAGCGGGGGGGCTATAGAGGAGACCCAGTACTTC
cdr3_aa: CASTISGGAIEETQYF

cdr3_length: 15
clone_size: .
j_call: TRBJ2-7
d_call: .
v_call: TRBV9
cdr3_nt: TGTGCCAGCAGCGTAGTTGGGGCCGAGACCTACGAGCAGTACTTC
cdr3_aa: CASSVVGAETYEQYF

cdr3_length: 13
clone_size: .
j_call: TRBJ2-7
d_call: .
v_call: TRBV21-1
cdr3_nt: TGTGCCAGCAGCAGGACCGAGGACTACGAGCAGTACTTC
cdr3_aa: CASSRTEDYEQYF

cdr3_length: 16
clone_size: .
j_call: TRBJ2-3
d_call: TRBD1
v_call: TRBV30
cdr3_nt: TGTGCCTGGAGTGTACTGACAGGGCAAACCCCAGATACGCAGTATTTT
cdr3_aa: CAWSVLTGQTPDTQYF

cdr3_length: 14
clone_size: .
j_call: TRBJ2-7
d_call: .
v_call: TRBV7-2
cdr3_nt: TGTGCCAGCAGCTTACTTGGCGACAGCTACGAGCAGTACTTC
cdr3_aa: CASSLLGDSYEQYF

cdr3_length: 15
clone_size: .
j_call: TRBJ1-3
d_call: .
v_call: TRBV11-3
cdr3_nt: TGTGCCAGCCCCTTTGACCGATTCTCTGGAAACACCATATATTTT
cdr3_aa: CASPFDRFSGNTIYF

cdr3_length: 15
clone_size: once
j_call: TRBJ2-3
d_call: TRBD1
v_call: TRBV4-1
cdr3_nt: TGCGCCAGCAGCCCCCGCCAGGGGGCTTGGGATACGCAGTATTTT
cdr3_aa: CASSPRQGAWDTQYF

cdr3_length: 15
clone_size: .
j_call: TRBJ2-1
d_call: .
v_call: TRBV7-9
cdr3_nt: TGTGCCAGCAGCTTACTACTAGGCTCCTACAATGAGCAGTTCTTC
cdr3_aa: CASSLLLGSYNEQFF

cdr3_length: 17
clone_size: once
j_call: TRBJ1-1
d_call: TRBD1
v_call: TRBV11-2
cdr3_nt: TGTGCCAGCAGCTCCGGAGCACAGGGGGCTTTTAACACTGAAGCTTTCTTT
cdr3_aa: CASSSGAQGAFNTEAFF

cdr3_length: 14
clone_size: .
j_call: TRBJ2-3
d_call: .
v_call: TRBV6-1
cdr3_nt: TGTGCCAGCAGTGGTACGGGGGGCACAGATACGCAGTATTTT
cdr3_aa: CASSGTGGTDTQYF

cdr3_length: 11
clone_size: .
j_call: TRBJ1-2
d_call: .
v_call: TRBV28
cdr3_nt: TGTGCCAGCAGTGCTCCTGGGGGCTACACCTTC
cdr3_aa: CASSAPGGYTF

cdr3_length: 14
clone_size: .
j_call: TRBJ1-2
d_call: .
v_call: TRBV28
cdr3_nt: TGTGCCAGCAGTATACAGGGTTCGGCCTATGGCTACACCTTC
cdr3_aa: CASSIQGSAYGYTF

cdr3_length: 13
clone_size: .
j_call: TRBJ1-5
d_call: .
v_call: TRBV28
cdr3_nt: TGTGCCAGCAGTTCCCCCCTCGGGCAGCCCCAGCATTTT
cdr3_aa: CASSSPLGQPQHF

cdr3_length: 14
clone_size: .
j_call: TRBJ2-7
d_call: .
v_call: TRBV5-6
cdr3_nt: TGTGCCAGCAGCTTGGTACAGGGTCGAGGGGAGCAGTACTTC
cdr3_aa: CASSLVQGRGEQYF

cdr3_length: 17
clone_size: .
j_call: TRBJ2-6
d_call: .
v_call: TRBV4-1
cdr3_nt: TGCGCCAGCAGCCAAGTCGTGGGGTTCGGCGGGGCCAACGTCCTGACTTTC
cdr3_aa: CASSQVVGFGGANVLTF

cdr3_length: 11
clone_size: .
j_call: TRBJ2-3
d_call: .
v_call: TRBV6-5
cdr3_nt: TGTGCCAGCAGTTCCTTAGATACGCAGTATTTT
cdr3_aa: CASSSLDTQYF

cdr3_length: 14
clone_size: .
j_call: TRBJ2-3
d_call: .
v_call: TRBV7-9
cdr3_nt: TGTGCCAGCAGCTTAGAGCGAGCTCTGGATACGCAGTATTTT
cdr3_aa: CASSLERALDTQYF

cdr3_length: 15
clone_size: .
j_call: TRBJ2-3
d_call: TRBD2
v_call: TRBV10-2
cdr3_nt: TGCGCCAGCAGTGGGCTAGCGGGCTTTACAGATACGCAGTATTTT
cdr3_aa: CASSGLAGFTDTQYF

cdr3_length: 13
clone_size: .
j_call: TRBJ2-7
d_call: .
v_call: TRBV7-2
cdr3_nt: TGTGCCAGCAGCTCGCGAAGCTCCTACGAGCAGTACTTC
cdr3_aa: CASSSRSSYEQYF

cdr3_length: 19
clone_size: .
j_call: TRBJ2-6
d_call: TRBD1
v_call: TRBV5-8
cdr3_nt: TGTGCCAGCAGCGACGAGGCTGGACAGGCAAACTCTGGGGCCAACGTCCTGACTTTC
cdr3_aa: CASSDEAGQANSGANVLTF

cdr3_length: 16
clone_size: .
j_call: TRBJ2-7
d_call: TRBD2
v_call: TRBV4-1
cdr3_nt: TGCGCCAGCAGCCCACTAGCGGGGGGGAGCTCCTACGAGCAGTACTTC
cdr3_aa: CASSPLAGGSSYEQYF

cdr3_length: 13
clone_size: .
j_call: TRBJ2-7
d_call: TRBD2
v_call: TRBV19
cdr3_nt: TGTGCCAGTAGTATAACGGGAGGAGGGCAGCAGTACTTC
cdr3_aa: CASSITGGGQQYF

cdr3_length: 16
clone_size: .
j_call: TRBJ2-1
d_call: TRBD2
v_call: TRBV27
cdr3_nt: TGTGCCAGCAGTCCGTCTCTGGCGGGAGGAACCAATGAGCAGTTCTTC
cdr3_aa: CASSPSLAGGTNEQFF

cdr3_length: 12
clone_size: .
j_call: TRBJ2-1
d_call: .
v_call: TRBV12-5
cdr3_nt: TGTGCTAGTGGTTTGGAATACAATGAGCAGTTCTTC
cdr3_aa: CASGLEYNEQFF

cdr3_length: 13
clone_size: .
j_call: TRBJ1-1
d_call: .
v_call: TRBV6-5
cdr3_nt: TGTGCCAGCAGTTACTCGAGGGGTGCTGAAGCTTTCTTT
cdr3_aa: CASSYSRGAEAFF

cdr3_length: 17
clone_size: .
j_call: TRBJ2-3
d_call: TRBD2
v_call: TRBV5-1
cdr3_nt: TGCGCCAGCAGCTTGGGTGTGCGGGAGGGCCCCGGAGATACGCAGTATTTT
cdr3_aa: CASSLGVREGPGDTQYF

cdr3_length: 15
clone_size: .
j_call: TRBJ1-6
d_call: .
v_call: TRBV6-6
cdr3_nt: TGTGCCAGCAGTTACTCTTCGGGCCCCAATTCACCCCTCCACTTT
cdr3_aa: CASSYSSGPNSPLHF

cdr3_length: 16
clone_size: .
j_call: TRBJ1-2
d_call: .
v_call: TRBV19
cdr3_nt: TGTGCCAGTAGTATAGATCCGCAGGGGACCAACTATGGCTACACCTTC
cdr3_aa: CASSIDPQGTNYGYTF

cdr3_length: 14
clone_size: few
j_call: TRBJ2-7
d_call: TRBD1
v_call: TRBV2
cdr3_nt: TGTGCCAGCAGTGAAATCGACAGGGGCTACGAGCAGTACTTC
cdr3_aa: CASSEIDRGYEQYF

cdr3_length: 15
clone_size: .
j_call: TRBJ2-5
d_call: TRBD1
v_call: TRBV9
cdr3_nt: TGTGCCAGCAGCGTAGGGGGACAGGGAGCAGAGACCCAGTACTTC
cdr3_aa: CASSVGGQGAETQYF